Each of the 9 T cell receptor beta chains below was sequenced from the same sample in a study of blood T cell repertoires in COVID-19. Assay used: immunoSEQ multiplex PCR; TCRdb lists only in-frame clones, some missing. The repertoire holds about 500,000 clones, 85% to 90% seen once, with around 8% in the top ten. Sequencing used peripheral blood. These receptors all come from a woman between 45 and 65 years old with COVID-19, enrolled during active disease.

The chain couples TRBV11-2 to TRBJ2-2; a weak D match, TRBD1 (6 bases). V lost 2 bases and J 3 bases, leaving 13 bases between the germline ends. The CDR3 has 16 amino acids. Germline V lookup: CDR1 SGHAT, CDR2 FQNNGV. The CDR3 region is CASSLRYRADTGELFF. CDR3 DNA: TGTGCCAGCAGCTTAAGGTACAGGGCCGACACCGGGGAGCTGTTTTTT.

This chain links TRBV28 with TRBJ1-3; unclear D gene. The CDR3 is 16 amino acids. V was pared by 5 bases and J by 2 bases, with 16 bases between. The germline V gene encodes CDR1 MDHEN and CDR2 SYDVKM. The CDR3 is CASSLSGSRPGNTIYF. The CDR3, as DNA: TGTGCCAGCAGTCTTTCGGGATCTCGCCCTGGAAACACCATATATTTT.

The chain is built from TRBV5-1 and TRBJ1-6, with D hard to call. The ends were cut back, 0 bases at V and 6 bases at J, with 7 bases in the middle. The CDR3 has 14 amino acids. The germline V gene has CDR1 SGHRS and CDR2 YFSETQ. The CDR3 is CASSLEPGNSPLHF. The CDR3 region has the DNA TGCGCCAGCAGCTTGGAGCCGGGTAATTCACCCCTCCACTTT.

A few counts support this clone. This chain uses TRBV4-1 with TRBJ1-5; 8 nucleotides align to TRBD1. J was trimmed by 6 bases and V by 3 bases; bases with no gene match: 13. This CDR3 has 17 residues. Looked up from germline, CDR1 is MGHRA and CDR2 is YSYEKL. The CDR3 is CASSQIRQGKGVQPQHF. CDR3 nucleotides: TGCGCCAGCAGCCAGATTCGACAGGGGAAGGGGGTTCAGCCCCAGCATTTT.

CDR3 residues: CASSHVGGEQFF. The CDR3, as DNA: TGTGCCAGCAGCCATGTGGGGGGTGAGCAGTTCTTC. This chain joins TRBV3-1 (or the pseudogene TRBV3-2) and TRBJ2-1; D possibly corresponds to TRBD2 (6 bases). The CDR3 spans 12 residues. CDR1 and CDR2 (germline): LGHDT, YNNKEL (reference sequence). Trimming removed 3 bases from V and 9 bases from J, with 9 bases in between.

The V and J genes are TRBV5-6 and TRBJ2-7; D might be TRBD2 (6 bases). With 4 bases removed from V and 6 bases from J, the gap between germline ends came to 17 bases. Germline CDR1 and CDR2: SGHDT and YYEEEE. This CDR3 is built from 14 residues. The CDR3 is CASSPRRVGGEQYF. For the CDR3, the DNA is TGTGCCAGCAGCCCCAGGAGGGTTGGGGGCGAGCAGTACTTC.

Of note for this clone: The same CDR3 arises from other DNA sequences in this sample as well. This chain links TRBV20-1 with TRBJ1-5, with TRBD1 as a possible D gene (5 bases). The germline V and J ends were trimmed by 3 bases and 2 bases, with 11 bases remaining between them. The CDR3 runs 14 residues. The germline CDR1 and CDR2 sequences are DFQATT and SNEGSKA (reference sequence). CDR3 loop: CSASGGGGNQPQHF. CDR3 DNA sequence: TGCAGTGCTAGTGGGGGAGGCGGCAATCAGCCCCAGCATTTT.

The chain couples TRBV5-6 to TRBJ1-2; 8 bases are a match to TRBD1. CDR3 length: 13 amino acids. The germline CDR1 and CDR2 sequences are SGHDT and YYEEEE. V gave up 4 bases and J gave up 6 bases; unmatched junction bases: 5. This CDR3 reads CASSPRQGHGYTF. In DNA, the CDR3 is TGTGCCAGCAGCCCACGACAGGGGCATGGCTACACCTTC.

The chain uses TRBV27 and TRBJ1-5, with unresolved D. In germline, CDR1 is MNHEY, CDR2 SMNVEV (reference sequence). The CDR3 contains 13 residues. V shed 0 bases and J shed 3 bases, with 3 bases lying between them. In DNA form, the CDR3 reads TGTGCCAGCAGTTTATCCATCAATCAGCCCCAGCATTTT. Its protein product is CASSLSINQPQHF.